This T cell receptor beta chain comes out of a study of blood T cell repertoires in COVID-19 (dated by TCRdb to the early 2020s). As for the study more broadly: The collaborator samples originated in the United States, Italy and Spain and spanned the acute and convalescent phases of COVID-19. The prospective study material was composed of cDNA or gDNA derived from T cells, B-cell-depleted T cells, or PBMCs. Subjects who had been exposed to COVID-19, were actively infected with it, or had recovered from it provided the deeply sampled blood TCRbeta repertoires that made up the dataset. A freely available public database, intended as a resource for researchers studying the immune response to SARS-CoV-2, is where the repertoires were released. The samples were drawn from the first 160 participants of the ongoing ImmuneRACE study and from 1,200 or so subjects provided by 6 global collaborators. A de-identified subject ID, COVID-19 status, age in years and sex were almost always included in the sample metadata. Where available, HLA class I and class II types were obtained from metadata supplied by the sample provider rather than from assay-based typing. Overall study results and their limits: The quantity of clinical and demographic metadata differed by source and by participant and was supplied without curation.

The immunoSEQ Assay, a bias-controlled multiplex PCR, was used to amplify TCRbeta CDR3 regions from genomic DNA. In the authors' own workflow: Nucleated cell counts per sample were estimated from amplification of reference gene primers within the assay. To quantify the absolute abundance of each unique TCRbeta CDR3 rearrangement, sequence reads were collapsed and filtered. For each sample, productive Simpson clonality was calculated as the square root of Simpson's diversity index across productive rearrangements. The table was pulled from immuneACCESS by TCRdb, which kept in-frame rearrangements only. Such tables lose some clones; where checked, under half of the loss comes from unresolved V genes, and the rest has no known cause. From that table come the V and J calls and clone size; the DNA was used to work out D and trimming. Recorded for this sample are 62,000 or so clones; roughly 80% of them occurred a single time. The ten largest clones take up approximately 15% of the sample.

Per the germline V gene (reference sequence), MNHEY is the CDR1 and SMNVEV is the CDR2. Relative to germline, V is missing 5 bases and J is missing 1 base, with 11 bases of the junction outside any gene match. Inclusive of the bounding cysteine and phenylalanine, the CDR3 is 17 residues long. Only the CDR3 part of the read is kept: 51 bases, read in frame from the first base. One collaborating source in Seattle enrolled patients during active infection and followed them longitudinally through the course of disease. The collaborating institutions used their own protocols to collect whole blood in K2EDTA tubes. For TCRbeta analysis, collaborators shipped samples as frozen whole blood, isolated PBMCs, or DNA extracted from either of those sample types. As for this clone: Its target antigen remains unknown. There are no base qualities to consult, and no much larger clone falls within one base.

The sequencing input was peripheral blood. The origin of this receptor is a man aged 55-75 years with COVID-19, enrolled during active disease. This chain is built from TRBV27 and TRBJ2-5, and 9 bases in between align with TRBD1. The CDR3 reads CASSPTGTGPFQETQYF. The nucleotides are TGTGCCAGCAGTCCCACCGGGACAGGGCCCTTCCAAGAGACCCAGTACTTC.